Listed below are T cell receptor beta chains from one sample, sequenced in a study of OX40 agonist ivuxolimab in advanced cancers. Measured with immunoSEQ multiplex PCR; TCRdb has only the in-frame clones, and not every one. The sample consists of fewer than 85,000 clones, around 80% of them appearing once. Sample: CD4+ or CD8+ T cells sorted from blood, taken in a trial of the OX40 agonist ivuxolimab. These receptor sequences come from an adult with an advanced solid tumor such as melanoma, head and neck, liver or kidney cancer. The CDR3 runs from the conserved cysteine through the conserved F or W. A D gene is named only where the DNA matches it firmly. Clone sizes are given selectively: once, few, many, or a class where the clone is expanded.

j_gene: TRBJ2-7
v_gene: TRBV5-1
len: 14
abundance: .
d_gene: TRBD1
CDR3nt: TGCGCCAGCAGCAAAGGGACAGGGGGCAACGAGCAGTACTTC
CDR3aa: CASSKGTGGNEQYF

j_gene: TRBJ1-4
v_gene: TRBV2
len: 15
abundance: .
d_gene: TRBD1
CDR3nt: TGTGCCAGCAGGGCCCAACAGGGGGCTAATGAAAAACTGTTTTTT
CDR3aa: CASRAQQGANEKLFF

j_gene: TRBJ1-5
v_gene: TRBV7-8
len: 13
abundance: once
d_gene: .
CDR3nt: TGTGCCAGCAGCTCCGAAGTCAATCAGCCCCAGCATTTT
CDR3aa: CASSSEVNQPQHF

j_gene: TRBJ2-3
v_gene: TRBV7-2
len: 16
abundance: .
d_gene: TRBD2
CDR3nt: TGTGCCAGCAGCTCCGGGGGGGCCCGTACTACAGATACGCAGTATTTT
CDR3aa: CASSSGGARTTDTQYF

j_gene: TRBJ2-2
v_gene: TRBV7-6
len: 15
abundance: .
d_gene: .
CDR3nt: TGTGCCAGCAGCCCCGTGTTAGCGAACACCGGGGAGCTGTTTTTT
CDR3aa: CASSPVLANTGELFF

j_gene: TRBJ2-5
v_gene: TRBV7-9
len: 13
abundance: .
d_gene: .
CDR3nt: TGTGCCACCGACGAACGGGACCAAGAGACCCAGTACTTC
CDR3aa: CATDERDQETQYF

j_gene: TRBJ1-1
v_gene: TRBV7-8
len: 15
abundance: .
d_gene: TRBD1
CDR3nt: TGTGCCAGCAGCCCTCGTGGGACAGTAAACACTGAAGCTTTCTTT
CDR3aa: CASSPRGTVNTEAFF

j_gene: TRBJ1-1
v_gene: TRBV6-1
len: 15
abundance: .
d_gene: .
CDR3nt: TGTGCCAGCAGTGACCTGCTGGGCGGCCACACTGAAGCTTTCTTT
CDR3aa: CASSDLLGGHTEAFF

j_gene: TRBJ2-5
v_gene: TRBV5-1
len: 14
abundance: .
d_gene: .
CDR3nt: TGCGCCAGCAGCTTGACAGGGATGGAAGAGACCCAGTACTTC
CDR3aa: CASSLTGMEETQYF

j_gene: TRBJ2-1
v_gene: TRBV11-2
len: 12
abundance: .
d_gene: .
CDR3nt: TGTGCCAGCAGCTCGGACTATCATGAGCAGTTCTTC
CDR3aa: CASSSDYHEQFF

j_gene: TRBJ2-5
v_gene: TRBV19
len: 15
abundance: .
d_gene: .
CDR3nt: TGTGCCAGTAGTATAGGGGGACCGAGGGAAGAGACCCAGTACTTC
CDR3aa: CASSIGGPREETQYF

j_gene: TRBJ2-6
v_gene: TRBV10-3
len: 18
abundance: few
d_gene: .
CDR3nt: TGTGCCATCAGTGAACCGAGACGGGAAAGCTCTGGGGCCAACGTCCTGACTTTC
CDR3aa: CAISEPRRESSGANVLTF

j_gene: TRBJ1-6
v_gene: TRBV21-1
len: 13
abundance: .
d_gene: .
CDR3nt: TGTGCCAGCAGCAGAAACAGAAGATCACCCCTCCACTTT
CDR3aa: CASSRNRRSPLHF

j_gene: TRBJ2-3
v_gene: TRBV28
len: 13
abundance: once
d_gene: .
CDR3nt: TGTGCCAGCAGTTTATCGCCCCCAGATACGCAGTATTTT
CDR3aa: CASSLSPPDTQYF

j_gene: TRBJ2-7
v_gene: TRBV18
len: 15
abundance: .
d_gene: TRBD1
CDR3nt: TGTGCCAGCTCGCTTCAGGGACAGGGGGCTTACGAGCAGTACTTC
CDR3aa: CASSLQGQGAYEQYF

j_gene: TRBJ2-6
v_gene: TRBV18
len: 17
abundance: .
d_gene: .
CDR3nt: TGTGCCAGCTCACCGTACGGCACAGGGAACGGGGCCAACGTCCTGACTTTC
CDR3aa: CASSPYGTGNGANVLTF

j_gene: TRBJ1-1
v_gene: TRBV6-4
len: 14
abundance: .
d_gene: .
CDR3nt: TGTGTCAGCAGAACAGATGGATTGAACACTGAAGCTTTCTTT
CDR3aa: CVSRTDGLNTEAFF

j_gene: TRBJ1-4
v_gene: TRBV7-2
len: 16
abundance: .
d_gene: .
CDR3nt: TGTGCCAGCAGCCGGGACGGGACGGCCCGAAATGAAAAACTGTTTTTT
CDR3aa: CASSRDGTARNEKLFF

j_gene: TRBJ2-7
v_gene: TRBV19
len: 15
abundance: .
d_gene: TRBD1
CDR3nt: TGTGCCAGTAGTATAGCCCAGGGGGCGGCGGACGAGCAGTACTTC
CDR3aa: CASSIAQGAADEQYF

j_gene: TRBJ2-2
v_gene: TRBV19
len: 15
abundance: .
d_gene: .
CDR3nt: TGTGCCAGTACCATCCGGCTCTTAGGCACCGGGGAGCTGTTTTTT
CDR3aa: CASTIRLLGTGELFF

j_gene: TRBJ2-5
v_gene: TRBV9
len: 15
abundance: .
d_gene: .
CDR3nt: TGTGCCAGCAGCGTACAGGGGGGATTTTTAGAGACCCAGTACTTC
CDR3aa: CASSVQGGFLETQYF

j_gene: TRBJ1-4
v_gene: TRBV30
len: 14
abundance: .
d_gene: TRBD1
CDR3nt: TGTGCCTGGAATCCGGGACAGGGCGATGAAAAACTGTTTTTT
CDR3aa: CAWNPGQGDEKLFF

j_gene: TRBJ1-6
v_gene: TRBV6-5
len: 12
abundance: medium-sized
d_gene: .
CDR3nt: TGTGCCAGCGGCCGGCAGTCTTCACCCCTCCACTTT
CDR3aa: CASGRQSSPLHF

j_gene: TRBJ1-1
v_gene: TRBV10-2
len: 13
abundance: few
d_gene: TRBD1
CDR3nt: TGCGCCAGCAGTGATAACAGGGGCACTGAAGCTTTCTTT
CDR3aa: CASSDNRGTEAFF

j_gene: TRBJ2-2
v_gene: TRBV9
len: 14
abundance: .
d_gene: .
CDR3nt: TGTGCCAGCAGCGTGGGACCGAACACCGGGGAGCTGTTTTTT
CDR3aa: CASSVGPNTGELFF

j_gene: TRBJ2-5
v_gene: TRBV15
len: 11
abundance: .
d_gene: .
CDR3nt: TGTGCCACCAGCACCGACGGGACCCAGTACTTC
CDR3aa: CATSTDGTQYF

j_gene: TRBJ2-7
v_gene: TRBV9
len: 13
abundance: .
d_gene: .
CDR3nt: TGTGCCAGCAGCCCCGGTGAGGGACGCGAGCAGTACTTC
CDR3aa: CASSPGEGREQYF

j_gene: TRBJ2-1
v_gene: TRBV4-1
len: 20
abundance: .
d_gene: .
CDR3nt: TGCGCCAGCAGCCAAGATTCACACAGGAACGTGGGTGGGCTTGACAATGAGCAGTTCTTC
CDR3aa: CASSQDSHRNVGGLDNEQFF

j_gene: TRBJ2-7
v_gene: TRBV11-1
len: 14
abundance: .
d_gene: .
CDR3nt: TGTGCCAGCAGCCGCACCATCCTAGATTACGAGCAGTACTTC
CDR3aa: CASSRTILDYEQYF

j_gene: TRBJ1-5
v_gene: TRBV5-1
len: 16
abundance: .
d_gene: .
CDR3nt: TGCGCCAGCAGCTTGGGCGGGGGGCTAAGCAATCAGCCCCAGCATTTT
CDR3aa: CASSLGGGLSNQPQHF

j_gene: TRBJ2-7
v_gene: TRBV9
len: 14
abundance: .
d_gene: .
CDR3nt: TGTGCCAGCAGTTTCGGGGGCGTCTCCTACGAGCAGTACTTC
CDR3aa: CASSFGGVSYEQYF

j_gene: TRBJ2-2
v_gene: TRBV9
len: 17
abundance: once
d_gene: .
CDR3nt: TGTGCCAGCAGCGTAGGGTCAACCCCGAAGAACACCGGGGAGCTGTTTTTT
CDR3aa: CASSVGSTPKNTGELFF

j_gene: TRBJ2-1
v_gene: TRBV2
len: 15
abundance: .
d_gene: TRBD2
CDR3nt: TGTGCCAGCAGGCGTAGCGGGGGCACCTACAATGAGCAGTTCTTC
CDR3aa: CASRRSGGTYNEQFF

j_gene: TRBJ1-1
v_gene: TRBV6-5
len: 13
abundance: .
d_gene: .
CDR3nt: TGTGCCAGCAGCCCCAGGGACGCCACTGAAGCTTTCTTT
CDR3aa: CASSPRDATEAFF

j_gene: TRBJ2-1
v_gene: TRBV7-2
len: 11
abundance: .
d_gene: .
CDR3nt: TGTGCCAGCAGCAACCACAATGAGCAGTTCTTC
CDR3aa: CASSNHNEQFF

j_gene: TRBJ1-1
v_gene: TRBV11-2
len: 16
abundance: .
d_gene: .
CDR3nt: TGTGCCAGCACCCTAGACATTGGGGTTAGGGGCACTGAAGCTTTCTTT
CDR3aa: CASTLDIGVRGTEAFF

j_gene: TRBJ2-2
v_gene: TRBV7-9
len: 18
abundance: .
d_gene: TRBD2
CDR3nt: TGTGCCAGCAGCTTAGCGCTTGGACTAGCGGGAGGCACCGGGGAGCTGTTTTTT
CDR3aa: CASSLALGLAGGTGELFF

j_gene: TRBJ2-2
v_gene: TRBV6-4
len: 13
abundance: .
d_gene: .
CDR3nt: TGTGCCAGCAGTACGCGAGGGACCGGGGAGCTGTTTTTT
CDR3aa: CASSTRGTGELFF

j_gene: TRBJ2-5
v_gene: TRBV7-9
len: 13
abundance: .
d_gene: TRBD2
CDR3nt: TGTGCCAGCAGCACCGCCGGGACTAGCGTCCAGTACTTC
CDR3aa: CASSTAGTSVQYF

j_gene: TRBJ1-5
v_gene: TRBV10-3
len: 13
abundance: medium-sized
d_gene: .
CDR3nt: TGTGCCATCAGTACAGCCCAGAATCAGCCCCAGCATTTT
CDR3aa: CAISTAQNQPQHF

j_gene: TRBJ2-1
v_gene: TRBV5-4
len: 15
abundance: few
d_gene: TRBD1
CDR3nt: TGTGCCAGCAGCAAGGGGACAGGGGGGTACGATGAGCAGTTCTTC
CDR3aa: CASSKGTGGYDEQFF

j_gene: TRBJ2-6
v_gene: TRBV10-3
len: 16
abundance: .
d_gene: .
CDR3nt: TGTGCCATCAGTGAGTCGGTAGGCGCTGGGGCCAACGTCCTGACTTTC
CDR3aa: CAISESVGAGANVLTF

j_gene: TRBJ2-4
v_gene: TRBV28
len: 11
abundance: .
d_gene: .
CDR3nt: TGTGCCAGCAGTGTCAAGGACATTCAGTACTTC
CDR3aa: CASSVKDIQYF

j_gene: TRBJ1-1
v_gene: TRBV5-1
len: 13
abundance: .
d_gene: TRBD1
CDR3nt: TGCGCCAGCAGCTTTACAGGGGTTGCTGAAGCTTTCTTT
CDR3aa: CASSFTGVAEAFF

j_gene: TRBJ2-6
v_gene: TRBV27
len: 15
abundance: .
d_gene: .
CDR3nt: TGTGCCAGCAGTAGTCGCTCCTCAGGGGCCAACGTCCTGACTTTC
CDR3aa: CASSSRSSGANVLTF

j_gene: TRBJ2-7
v_gene: TRBV7-9
len: 14
abundance: .
d_gene: .
CDR3nt: TGTGCCAGCAGCTTAATGGACGGTTCCTACGAGCAGTACTTC
CDR3aa: CASSLMDGSYEQYF

j_gene: TRBJ1-4
v_gene: TRBV7-9
len: 16
abundance: few
d_gene: TRBD1
CDR3nt: TGTGCCAGCAGCCGGGACAGGGGGCGTTTGGGTGAAAAACTGTTTTTT
CDR3aa: CASSRDRGRLGEKLFF

j_gene: TRBJ2-1
v_gene: TRBV2
len: 14
abundance: .
d_gene: .
CDR3nt: TGTGCCAGCAGTTTCCGGCCCCAGGTTTATGAGCAGTTCTTC
CDR3aa: CASSFRPQVYEQFF